The rows below give T cell receptor beta chains drawn from one sample of a study of OX40 agonist ivuxolimab in advanced cancers. The data were produced by immunoSEQ multiplex PCR, yet TCRdb's version contains in-frame clones alone and is incomplete. The sample has 50,000 to 65,000 clones, 80% to 90% seen once. Sample: CD4+ or CD8+ T cells sorted from blood, taken in a trial of the OX40 agonist ivuxolimab. These receptors all come from an adult with an advanced solid tumor such as melanoma, head and neck, liver or kidney cancer. The CDR3 runs from the conserved cysteine through the conserved F or W. D genes are given only for firm matches. The listing skips clone size in some rows; elsewhere it reads once, few, many or a size class.

TRBD1 | TRBJ1-4 | NA | TRBV28 | CASSLSGGGFGEKLFF
TRBD2 | TRBJ2-1 | NA | TRBV9 | CASSPLTSGSPVDEQFF
TRBD2 | TRBJ2-1 | few | TRBV11-2 | CASGLAGYNEQFF
TRBD2 | TRBJ2-5 | NA | TRBV5-1 | CASSQGLAGVGETQYF
TRBD1 | TRBJ2-6 | NA | TRBV18 | CASSLQGTGANVLTF
TRBD1 | TRBJ2-7 | NA | TRBV5-4 | CASREGQGAHEQYF
NA | TRBJ1-1 | NA | TRBV10-3 | CAISEGVENTEAFF
TRBD2 | TRBJ2-1 | NA | TRBV2 | CASSSGLAGEQFF
TRBD2 | TRBJ2-3 | NA | TRBV7-9 | CASSPRGAGASDTQYF
NA | TRBJ2-5 | NA | TRBV5-5 | CASSPLRETQYF